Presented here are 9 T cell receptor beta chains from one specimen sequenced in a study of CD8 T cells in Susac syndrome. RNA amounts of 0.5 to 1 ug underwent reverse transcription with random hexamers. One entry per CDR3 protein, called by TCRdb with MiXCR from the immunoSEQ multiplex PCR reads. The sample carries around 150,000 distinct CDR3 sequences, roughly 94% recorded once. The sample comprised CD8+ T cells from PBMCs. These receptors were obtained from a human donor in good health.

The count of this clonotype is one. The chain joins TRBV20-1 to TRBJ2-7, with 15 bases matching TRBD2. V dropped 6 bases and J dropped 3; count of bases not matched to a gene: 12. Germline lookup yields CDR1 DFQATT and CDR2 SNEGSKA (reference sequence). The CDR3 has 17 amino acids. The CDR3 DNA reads TGCAGTGCACCCCGGACTAGCGGGAGGGCCCTCGTCTACGAGCAGTACTTC. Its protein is CSAPRTSGRALVYEQYF.

The CDR3 DNA sequence: TGTGCCAGTAGTATAGCACTAGGCTCCTACAATGAGCAGTTCTTC. Amino acids: CASSIALGSYNEQFF. The chain joins TRBV19 to TRBJ2-1, with D possibly being TRBD2 (5 bases). Germline CDR1 reads LNHDA; CDR2 reads SQIVND (reference sequence). The V end was cut by 1 base, the J end by 0 bases, with 7 bases between. This CDR3 has 15 amino acids.

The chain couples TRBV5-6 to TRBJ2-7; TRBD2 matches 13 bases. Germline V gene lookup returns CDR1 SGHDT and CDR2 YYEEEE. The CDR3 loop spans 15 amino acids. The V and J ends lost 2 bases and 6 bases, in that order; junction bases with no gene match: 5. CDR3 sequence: CASSLGLAGVSEQYF. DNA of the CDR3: TGTGCCAGCAGCTTAGGACTAGCGGGAGTTAGCGAGCAGTACTTC.

As DNA, the CDR3 is TGTGCCAGCAGTTTGCGACAGAATCAGCCCCAGCATTTT. Amino acid sequence: CASSLRQNQPQHF. The chain links TRBV6-1 to TRBJ1-5, with D possibly being TRBD1 (5 bases). Between the trimmed V and J ends, which lost 5 bases and 4 bases, there was a span of 9 bases. This CDR3 region has 13 residues. The germline V gene has CDR1 MNHNS and CDR2 SASEGT.

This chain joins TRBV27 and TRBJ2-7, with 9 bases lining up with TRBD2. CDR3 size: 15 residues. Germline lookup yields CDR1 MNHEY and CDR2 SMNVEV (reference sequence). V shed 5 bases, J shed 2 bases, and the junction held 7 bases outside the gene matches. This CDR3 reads CASSPFSGSPYEQYF. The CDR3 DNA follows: TGTGCCAGCAGTCCCTTTAGCGGGAGCCCCTACGAGCAGTACTTC.

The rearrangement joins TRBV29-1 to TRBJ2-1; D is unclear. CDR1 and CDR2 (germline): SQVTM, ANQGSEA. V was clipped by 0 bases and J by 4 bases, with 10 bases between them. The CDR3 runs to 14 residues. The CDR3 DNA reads TGCAGCGTTGAAGATAACGAGCCATACAATGAGCAGTTCTTC. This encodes CSVEDNEPYNEQFF.

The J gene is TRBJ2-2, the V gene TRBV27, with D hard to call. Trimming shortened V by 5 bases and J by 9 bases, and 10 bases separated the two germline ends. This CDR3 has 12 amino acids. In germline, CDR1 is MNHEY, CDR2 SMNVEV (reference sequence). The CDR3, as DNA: TGTGCCAGCAGTCTTCTGGGAAGGGAGCTGTTTTTT. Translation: CASSLLGRELFF.

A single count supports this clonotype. CDR3 nucleotide sequence: TGCAGCGTCCGTCCCCTGGCGGCCGGGGAGCTGTTTTTT. The encoded protein is CSVRPLAAGELFF. The chain joins TRBV29-1 to TRBJ2-2; no reliable D call. The CDR3 contains 13 residues. V dropped 6 bases and J dropped 6 bases, with 14 bases sitting between them. Germline lookup yields CDR1 SQVTM and CDR2 ANQGSEA.

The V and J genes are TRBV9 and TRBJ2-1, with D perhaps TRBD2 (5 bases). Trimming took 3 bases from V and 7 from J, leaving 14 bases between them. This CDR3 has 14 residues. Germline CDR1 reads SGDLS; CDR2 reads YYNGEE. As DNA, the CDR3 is TGTGCCAGCAGCGAAGGAGAGGGAGAGAATGAGCAGTTCTTC. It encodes CASSEGEGENEQFF.